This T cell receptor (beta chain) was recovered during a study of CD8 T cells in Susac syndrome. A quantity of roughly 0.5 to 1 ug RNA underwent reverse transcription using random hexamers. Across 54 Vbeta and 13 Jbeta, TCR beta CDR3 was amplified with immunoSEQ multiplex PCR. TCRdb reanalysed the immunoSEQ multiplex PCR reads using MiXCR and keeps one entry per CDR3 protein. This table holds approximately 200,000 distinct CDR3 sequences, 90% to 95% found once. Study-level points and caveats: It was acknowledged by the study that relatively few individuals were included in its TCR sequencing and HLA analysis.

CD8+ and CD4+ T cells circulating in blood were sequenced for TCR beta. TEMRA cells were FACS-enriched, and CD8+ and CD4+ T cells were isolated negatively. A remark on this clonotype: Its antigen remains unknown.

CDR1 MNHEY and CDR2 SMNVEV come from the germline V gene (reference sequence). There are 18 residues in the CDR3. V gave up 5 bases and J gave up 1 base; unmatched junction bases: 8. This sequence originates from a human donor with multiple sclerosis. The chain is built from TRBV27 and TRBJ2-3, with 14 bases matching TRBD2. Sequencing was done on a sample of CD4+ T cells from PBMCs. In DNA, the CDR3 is TGTGCCAGCAGTGCCCACACGGGACTAGCGGGGGGCACAGATACGCAGTATTTT. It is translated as CASSAHTGLAGGTDTQYF.